This TCR beta chain was identified in a study of Ad26.COV2.S vaccination and SARS-CoV-2 variants. The data were produced by immunoSEQ multiplex PCR, yet TCRdb's version contains in-frame clones alone and is incomplete. The sample contains a few hundred thousand clones, around 87% of which appear only once. Study results and limitations: Substantial breadth in spike-specific CD8+ and CD4+ T cell responses was reportedly seen after vaccination. It is possible that the TCR breadth and depth analyses underestimated the total T cell responses.

The sample's treatment: roughly 18 received Ad26.COV2.S at low or high dose, single or two shots; about five received placebo; per-sample allocation not given. After the first vaccine or placebo injection, samples were drawn on day 63. Donation was by an adult aged 18-55 years who was in Boston. CDR1 is SGHTA, CDR2 FQGNSA, per germline. CDR3 length: 17 amino acids. The V and J ends lost 7 bases and 5 bases respectively, with 24 bases between them. This clone was counted many times. The antigen remains unidentified. The chain links TRBV7-2 to TRBJ1-3; D not certain. The sample was peripheral blood, taken in a trial of Ad26.COV2.S vaccine versus placebo. The TCR originated in a person aged 18-65 years who received the Ad26.COV2.S COVID-19 vaccine or a placebo. For the CDR3, the DNA is TGTGCCAGCACCCATCCGGTGGGAGGGTACGATAGAAACACCATATATTTT. Its translation: CASTHPVGGYDRNTIYF.